What follows are 17 T cell receptor beta chains derived from one specimen sequenced in a study of blood T cell repertoires in COVID-19. Assay: immunoSEQ multiplex PCR; the TCRdb copy retains only in-frame clones and omits some. Of a few hundred thousand clones listed, about 90% are singletons. The sample consisted of PBMCs or T cells enriched from blood (not recorded which). These receptors were taken from a woman aged 45-60 years in a cohort exposed to, infected with or recovered from COVID-19 (not recorded which).

The chain combines TRBV9 with TRBJ2-5; D may be TRBD1 (6 bases). The V and J ends lost 4 bases and 2 bases respectively, with 12 bases between them. Per germline, CDR1 SGDLS and CDR2 YYNGEE. The CDR3 is 14 residues long. CDR3 bases: TGTGCCAGCAGCATCGGGACAACTCAAGAGACCCAGTACTTC. It specifies CASSIGTTQETQYF. The whole variable domain, remainder taken from reference TRBV9 and TRBJ2-5, is DSGVTQTPKHLITATGQRVTLRCSPRSGDLSVYWYQQSLDQGLQFLIQYYNGEERAKGNILERFSAQQFPDLHSELNLSSLELGDSALYFCASSIGTTQETQYFGPGTRLLVL.

This chain uses TRBV6-6 with TRBJ1-6; perhaps TRBD1 as D (5 bases). Looked up from germline, CDR1 is MNHNY and CDR2 is SVGAGI (reference sequence). With 3 bases removed from V and 8 bases from J, the gap between germline ends came to 14 bases. CDR3 length: 15 amino acids. The CDR3 nucleotides are TGTGCCAGCAGTTATAGACCCCCCAGGGATTCACCCCTCCACTTT. This sequence encodes CASSYRPPRDSPLHF.

The J gene is TRBJ2-6, the V gene TRBV4-3; 8 bases match TRBD1. The CDR3 has 19 residues. Trimming took 0 bases from V and 12 from J; bases not matched to a gene: 19. Germline V gene sequence: CDR1 LGHNA, CDR2 YSLEER. The CDR3 bases are TGCGCCAGCAGCCAAGAAGAATTGGACAGGGAGCGCTACCCCAGCGTCCTGACTTTC. Amino acids: CASSQEELDRERYPSVLTF.

This sequence joins TRBV11-3 and TRBJ2-1; the match to TRBD2 covers 9 bases. The V and J ends lost 2 bases and 9 bases, in that order; junction bases with no gene match: 8. Germline CDR1 reads SGHNT; CDR2 reads YENEEA. There are 15 residues in the CDR3. This chain's CDR3 is CASSLLAGPTSEQFF. The CDR3 DNA reads TGTGCCAGCAGCTTACTAGCGGGGCCTACAAGTGAGCAGTTCTTC. The full variable domain, completed using reference TRBV11-3 and TRBJ2-1, is EAGVVQSPRYKIIEKKQPVAFWCNPISGHNTLYWYLQNLGQGPELLIRYENEEAVDDSQLPKDRFSAERLKGVDSTLKIQPAELGDSAVYLCASSLLAGPTSEQFFGPGTRLTVL.

The chain employs TRBV12-5 and TRBJ1-3; D is unclear. CDR1 and CDR2 from the germline V gene are LGHNT and FRNRAP. The V end was cut by 6 bases, the J end by 0 bases, with 3 bases between. The CDR3 runs to 12 residues. The CDR3 DNA reads as TGTGCTAGTGGCTCCTCTGGAAACACCATATATTTT. Translation gives CASGSSGNTIYF. Together with reference TRBV12-5 and TRBJ1-3, the CDR3 gives the full variable domain: DARVTQTPRHKVTEMGQEVTMRCQPILGHNTVFWYRQTMMQGLELLAYFRNRAPLDDSGMPKDRFSAEMPDATLATLKIQPSEPRDSAVYFCASGSSGNTIYFGEGSWLTVV.

The chain is built from TRBV30 and TRBJ2-3, with TRBD1 identical over 8 bases. CDR3 length equals 12 residues. The germline CDR1 and CDR2 sequences are GTSNPN and SVGIG (reference sequence). The V gene end was trimmed by 3 bases and the J gene end by 15 bases; junction bases not matched to a gene: 11. The CDR3 DNA reads as TGTGCCTGGAGCCAACAGGGGGTATTAGCATATTTT. Amino acid sequence: CAWSQQGVLAYF. The variable domain in full, completed from reference TRBV30 and TRBJ2-3, reads SQTIHQWPATLVQPVGSPLSLECTVEGTSNPNLYWYRQAAGRGLQLLFYSVGIGQISSEVPQNLSASRPQDRQFILSSKKLLLSDSGFYLCAWSQQGVLAYFGPGTRLTVL.

V and J are TRBV27 and TRBJ1-6, with a possible D match to TRBD1 (5 bases). The V gene lost 6 bases and the J gene lost 4 bases, with 10 bases spanning the gap. CDR1 and CDR2 (germline): MNHEY, SMNVEV (reference sequence). This CDR3 spans 14 amino acids. The DNA of the CDR3 is TGTGCCAGCAGCCCGGGGGGGTATAATTCACCCCTCCACTTT. Translating gives CASSPGGYNSPLHF.

This rearrangement joins TRBV7-2 to TRBJ1-1; tentatively, D is TRBD1 (5 bases). There are 14 residues in the CDR3. Germline V lookup: CDR1 SGHTA, CDR2 FQGNSA. Trimming left V 5 bases short and J 2 bases short, with 12 bases between. In DNA form, the CDR3 reads TGTGCCAGCAGCCCTCGACAGCTTAACACTGAAGCTTTCTTT. Protein sequence: CASSPRQLNTEAFF.

This clone was counted a single time. A junction end diverges from the germline sequence, so it may reflect a read error. The V call is TRBV11-2, the J call TRBJ2-5, with D possibly TRBD1 on 5 matching bases. The germline V gene encodes CDR1 SGHAT and CDR2 FQNNGV. CDR3 size: 13 residues. The CDR3 coding sequence is TGTGCCAGCAGCCTCGAACAGGCCTCTGGAAGGAACTTC. Translated: CASSLEQASGRNF.

In DNA, the CDR3 is TGTGCCAGCAGCCGCGGGACCGGGACAGGGGGGGAAGCTTTCTTT. Protein sequence: CASSRGTGTGGEAFF. The chain links TRBV3-1 (or the pseudogene TRBV3-2) to TRBJ1-1, with TRBD1 identical over 11 bases. With V trimmed by 4 bases and J by 8 bases, 9 bases remained unmatched. The CDR3 runs to 15 residues. Per the germline V gene, CDR1 is LGHDT and CDR2 is YNNKEL (reference sequence).

The chain joins TRBV5-5 to TRBJ2-7, with D perhaps matching TRBD1 (6 bases). The germline V gene has CDR1 SGHKS and CDR2 YYEKEE (reference sequence). With 3 bases removed from V and 7 bases from J, the gap between germline ends came to 17 bases. The CDR3 has 14 amino acids. The CDR3 loop is CASSSELQGIEQYF. CDR3 nucleotide sequence: TGTGCCAGCAGCTCGGAACTACAGGGTATTGAGCAGTACTTC.

The chain combines TRBV5-4 with TRBJ1-1, with no clear D. Germline V gene lookup returns CDR1 SGHNT and CDR2 YYREEE (reference sequence). CDR3 size: 14 residues. Trimming removed 1 base from V and 4 bases from J, with 11 bases in between. The CDR3 coding sequence is TGTGCCAGCAGCTTGATCTCGGGAGCCACTGAAGCTTTCTTT. This translates into CASSLISGATEAFF. Complete variable domain (other parts from reference TRBV5-4 and TRBJ1-1): ETGVTQSPTHLIKTRGQQVTLRCSSQSGHNTVSWYQQALGQGPQFIFQYYREEENGRGNFPPRFSGLQFPNYSSELNVNALELDDSALYLCASSLISGATEAFFGQGTRLTVV.

This clone appeared a few times. The V and J genes are TRBV5-1 and TRBJ1-4; a weak D match, TRBD1 (6 bases). The germline V gene has CDR1 SGHRS and CDR2 YFSETQ. The CDR3 loop spans 15 amino acids. With 0 bases removed from V and 5 bases from J, the gap between germline ends came to 11 bases. In DNA form, the CDR3 reads TGCGCCAGCAGCTTGGGACAGGCACAAAATGAAAAACTGTTTTTT. Translating it yields CASSLGQAQNEKLFF.

This chain links TRBV2 with TRBJ2-7; perhaps TRBD2 as D (5 bases). Germline V gene data show CDR1 as SNHLY and CDR2 as FYNNEI. V lost 6 bases to trimming and J lost 3 bases, with 18 bases between them. The CDR3 contains 15 residues. This CDR3 is CASRLSWNRGYEQYF. CDR3 DNA sequence: TGTGCCAGCAGACTGTCTTGGAACCGGGGCTACGAGCAGTACTTC.

There are a few counts of this clone. The rearrangement uses TRBV7-8 and TRBJ2-3; 12 bases agree with TRBD2. The CDR3 extends over 17 amino acids. J lost 1 base, V lost 3 bases, and 5 bases had no gene match. CDR1 and CDR2 (germline): SGHVS, FQNEAQ. The CDR3 DNA is TGTGCCAGCAGCTTTCCTAGCGGGGGGGCCGGCACAGATACGCAGTATTTT. This sequence encodes CASSFPSGGAGTDTQYF. Together with reference TRBV7-8 and TRBJ2-3, the CDR3 gives the full variable domain: GAGVSQSPRYKVAKRGQDVALRCDPISGHVSLFWYQQALGQGPEFLTYFQNEAQLDKSGLPSDRFFAERPEGSVSTLKIQRTQQEDSAVYLCASSFPSGGAGTDTQYFGPGTRLTVL.

The J gene is TRBJ2-5, the V gene TRBV5-1, with TRBD1 identical over 12 bases. J gave up 4 bases and V 4 bases, and 5 bases lay outside the gene matches. This CDR3 has 15 amino acids. Germline V gene data show CDR1 as SGHRS and CDR2 as YFSETQ. CDR3 in amino acids: CASSPPGQGAETQYF. The CDR3 nucleotides read TGCGCCAGCAGCCCACCGGGACAGGGGGCAGAGACCCAGTACTTC.

The chain has TRBV4-2 and TRBJ1-1; D remains ambiguous. The V end lost 1 base, the J end lost 0 bases, and 21 bases lay between the germline ends. The CDR3 has 19 residues. Per germline, CDR1 LGHNA and CDR2 YNFKEQ. CDR3 sequence reads: CASSQGPTTKHLMNTEAFF. CDR3 coding DNA: TGTGCCAGCAGCCAAGGACCCACAACTAAACACCTCATGAACACTGAAGCTTTCTTT.